This TCR beta chain was sequenced in a study of identical twins. General observations from the study: Clonotypes of the beta chain that were abundant in cord blood carried fewer insertions (memory repertoires showed none). In drawing conclusions, the study used cross-sectional statistical analysis and did not follow the same donors.

Every donor was a healthy Caucasian. As regards this clonotype: Its antigen is still unknown.

One entry per CDR3 protein, called by TCRdb with MiXCR from the 5' RACE reads. The data contain over 200,000 distinct CDR3 sequences, less than 10% of them singletons. The CDR3 covers 14 residues. Germline CDR1 and CDR2: MNHEY and SMNVEV (reference sequence). V dropped 8 bases and J dropped 4; count of bases not matched to a gene: 9. The sequence derives from a woman aged 18-29 years in good health. The chain recombines TRBV27 with TRBJ2-7; 9 bases are shared with TRBD2. Material: memory (CD45RO+) T cells sorted from blood. The CDR3 DNA is TGTGCCAGCCCTCCTAGCGGGGCAACATACGAGCAGTACTTC. This codes for CASPPSGATYEQYF.